The 32 T cell receptor beta chains below come from one sample, sequenced in a study of cytomegalovirus exposure and HLA in healthy donors. Primers included in the PCR were 60 Vbeta and 13 Jbeta primers. Using immunoSEQ multiplex PCR, the repertoire was profiled, and TCRdb retains in-frame clones only, with some absent. The sample lists about 43,000 clones, about half seen once, with roughly 6% in the top ten. The sample comprised PBMCs. The receptors stem from a man in his fifties or sixties in good health and CMV-seronegative.

The chain uses TRBV6-5 and TRBJ1-2; 10 nucleotides align to TRBD1. The V gene end was trimmed by 6 bases and the J gene end by 7 bases; junction bases not matched to a gene: 8. This CDR3 comprises 14 residues. CDR1 and CDR2 (germline): MNHEY, SVGAGI. CDR3 nucleotide sequence: TGTGCCAGCAGGCCGGAGACAGGGGGCGGTGGCTACACCTTC. Its translation is CASRPETGGGGYTF.

This clone was counted only a few times. The chain employs TRBV4-1 and TRBJ1-5, with TRBD1 matching 8 bases. The V and J ends lost 2 bases and 0 bases, in that order; junction bases with no gene match: 6. CDR3 size: 17 residues. The V gene's germline CDR1 is MGHRA and CDR2 YSYEKL. The CDR3 DNA sequence: TGCGCCAGCAGCCAACCCTGGACAGGGTATAGCAATCAGCCCCAGCATTTT. It translates to CASSQPWTGYSNQPQHF.

V gene TRBV6-5 combines with J gene TRBJ2-3; D not certain. V was trimmed by 6 bases and J by 2 bases, leaving 9 bases between them. The CDR3 totals 13 residues. Germline values: CDR1 MNHEY, CDR2 SVGAGI. The CDR3 here is CASRRSSTDTQYF. The DNA for the CDR3 is TGTGCCAGCAGACGTAGTTCCACAGATACGCAGTATTTT.

This chain joins TRBV2 and TRBJ2-7; tentatively, D is TRBD1 (6 bases). Germline CDR1 is SNHLY and CDR2 is FYNNEI. V was cut by 6 bases and J by 1 base, with 19 bases left in between. This CDR3 spans 16 amino acids. In DNA form, the CDR3 reads TGTGCCAGCAGATTTTCCCGGGACACCTCTTCCTACGAGCAGTACTTC. Protein product: CASRFSRDTSSYEQYF.

The chain couples TRBV7-2 to TRBJ1-5; TRBD1 might be the D (5 bases). The germline V and J ends were trimmed by 2 bases and 7 bases, with 15 bases remaining between them. This CDR3 spans 15 amino acids. Germline V gene sequence: CDR1 SGHTA, CDR2 FQGNSA. This chain's CDR3 is CASSLRSGGGQPQHF. In DNA, the CDR3 is TGTGCCAGCAGCTTACGTAGCGGGGGAGGGCAGCCCCAGCATTTT.

A few counts support this clone. V and J are TRBV29-1 and TRBJ2-5; 7 nucleotides agree with TRBD1. There are 13 residues in the CDR3. The germline V gene has CDR1 SQVTM and CDR2 ANQGSEA. Trimming cost V 7 bases and J 0 bases; bases outside gene matches: 5. This CDR3 reads CSAAGTDQETQYF. CDR3 nucleotide sequence: TGCAGCGCCGCCGGGACAGACCAAGAGACCCAGTACTTC. Using reference TRBV29-1 and TRBJ2-5 for the parts outside the CDR3, the full variable domain is SAVISQKPSRDICQRGTSLTIQCQVDSQVTMMFWYRQQPGQSLTLIATANQGSEATYESGFVIDKFPISRPNLTFSTLTVSNMSPEDSSIYLCSAAGTDQETQYFGPGTRLLVL.

The sample holds a few counts of this clone. The chain employs TRBV27 and TRBJ1-2, with unresolved D. The CDR3 has 13 residues. Germline V gene data show CDR1 as MNHEY and CDR2 as SMNVEV (reference sequence). The V end was cut by 0 bases, the J end by 8 bases, with 10 bases between. The CDR3: CASSLSALWGYTF. CDR3 nucleotide sequence: TGTGCCAGCAGTTTATCGGCCCTGTGGGGCTACACCTTC.

The chain couples TRBV5-1 to TRBJ1-1; 8 bases agree with TRBD1. V was pared by 0 bases and J by 8 bases, with 6 bases of the junction left unmatched. The CDR3 is 14 amino acids. The V gene's germline CDR1 is SGHRS and CDR2 YFSETQ. The CDR3: CASSLGGDRIEAFF. CDR3 in DNA: TGCGCCAGCAGCTTGGGCGGGGACAGGATCGAAGCTTTCTTT.

The chain links TRBV7-2 to TRBJ2-7, with 8 bases that match TRBD2. Trimming at V came to 5 bases and at J to 5 bases, leaving 8 bases not matched to a gene. The CDR3 covers 14 residues. The germline V gene encodes CDR1 SGHTA and CDR2 FQGNSA. The DNA for the CDR3 is TGTGCCAGCAGCGAGACTAGCGCGAGGGACGAGCAGTACTTC. This sequence encodes CASSETSARDEQYF.

The chain employs TRBV6-4 and TRBJ2-1, with 12 bases matching TRBD2. V shed 3 bases and J 4 bases; nucleotides not matched to a gene: 1. The CDR3 has 15 amino acids. The germline V gene has CDR1 MRHNA and CDR2 SNTAGT. The CDR3: CASSETSGGYNEQFF. The DNA for the CDR3 is TGTGCCAGCAGTGAGACTAGCGGGGGTTACAATGAGCAGTTCTTC.

This clone was counted a few times. The chain uses TRBV29-1 and TRBJ2-7; D perhaps matches TRBD1 (6 bases). Germline CDR1 is SQVTM and CDR2 is ANQGSEA. This CDR3 has 11 residues. V lost 6 bases and J lost 4, with 10 bases in between. CDR3 region: CSVKQGYEQYF. In DNA form, the CDR3 reads TGCAGCGTAAAACAGGGTTACGAGCAGTACTTC.

The chain has TRBV18 and TRBJ1-5; tentatively, D is TRBD1 (6 bases). The germline V gene has CDR1 KGHSH and CDR2 LQKENI. Trimming cost V 3 bases and J 4 bases, with 7 bases left between them. The CDR3 length is 13 residues. CDR3 sequence (DNA): TGTGCCAGCTCACCCGGGACAAATCAGCCCCAGCATTTT. Encoded protein: CASSPGTNQPQHF.

This clone was detected only once. The chain is built from TRBV27 and TRBJ1-5; possible D gene TRBD1, 6 bases. Trimming took 8 bases from V and 3 from J, leaving 17 bases between them. The V gene's germline CDR1 is MNHEY and CDR2 SMNVEV (reference sequence). There are 15 residues in the CDR3. CDR3 bases: TGTGCCAGCCAATTTACGGGGGGGGCCAATCAGCCCCAGCATTTT. Its translation is CASQFTGGANQPQHF.

The rearrangement links TRBV7-2 to TRBJ1-1; no firm D call. Between the trimmed V and J ends, which lost 3 bases and 0 bases, there was a span of 8 bases. The germline V gene has CDR1 SGHTA and CDR2 FQGNSA. The CDR3 contains 14 residues. CDR3 in DNA: TGTGCCAGCAGCTTTTTTTCCATGAACACTGAAGCTTTCTTT. Protein product: CASSFFSMNTEAFF. The complete variable domain, with remaining parts taken from reference TRBV7-2 and TRBJ1-1, reads GAGVSQSPSNKVTEKGKDVELRCDPISGHTALYWYRQSLGQGLEFLIYFQGNSAPDKSGLPSDRFSAERTGGSVSTLTIQRTQQEDSAVYLCASSFFSMNTEAFFGQGTRLTVV.

The chain employs TRBV2 and TRBJ2-5, with D possibly matching TRBD2 (6 bases). The CDR3 has 14 amino acids. V gave up 0 bases and J gave up 7 bases, with 12 bases separating them. Germline V lookup: CDR1 SNHLY, CDR2 FYNNEI. The DNA for the CDR3 is TGTGCCAGCAGTGAAGCCGGAGGGGACGTGACCCAGTACTTC. Its protein product is CASSEAGGDVTQYF.

The J gene is TRBJ1-5, the V gene TRBV30; TRBD1 is a possible D gene (5 bases). This CDR3 has 15 amino acids. Germline CDR1 is GTSNPN and CDR2 is SVGIG (reference sequence). Trimming left V 0 bases short and J 6 bases short, with 15 bases between. The CDR3 bases are TGTGCCTGGAGTGTACTTGTGGGGCCTGGTCAGCCCCAGCATTTT. Translation: CAWSVLVGPGQPQHF. The full variable domain, with the rest looked up from reference TRBV30 and TRBJ1-5, is SQTIHQWPATLVQPVGSPLSLECTVEGTSNPNLYWYRQAAGRGLQLLFYSVGIGQISSEVPQNLSASRPQDRQFILSSKKLLLSDSGFYLCAWSVLVGPGQPQHFGDGTRLSIL.

This clone appeared a few times. The chain has TRBV11-2 and TRBJ2-5; 9 bases align to TRBD1. Germline values: CDR1 SGHAT, CDR2 FQNNGV. The V gene end was trimmed by 3 bases and the J gene end by 5 bases; junction bases not matched to a gene: 4. There are 14 residues in the CDR3. For the CDR3, the DNA is TGTGCCAGCAGCTTGGGGACAGGGTCGGAGACCCAGTACTTC. Its translation is CASSLGTGSETQYF. Together with reference TRBV11-2 and TRBJ2-5, the CDR3 gives the full variable domain: EAGVAQSPRYKIIEKRQSVAFWCNPISGHATLYWYQQILGQGPKLLIQFQNNGVVDDSQLPKDRFSAERLKGVDSTLKIQPAKLEDSAVYLCASSLGTGSETQYFGPGTRLLVL.

The table lists this clone with a few counts. The chain links TRBV7-6 to TRBJ1-1, with unresolved D. Trimming took off 6 bases at V and 4 bases at J, with 15 bases between the two ends. The germline V gene has CDR1 SGHVS and CDR2 FNYEAQ. CDR3 length equals 14 residues. This chain's CDR3 is CASSLEVRSTEAFF. For the CDR3, the DNA is TGTGCCAGCAGTCTAGAGGTCCGGAGCACTGAAGCTTTCTTT.

The chain recombines TRBV5-1 with TRBJ2-5; D is unresolved. This CDR3 has 12 amino acids. Trimming removed 2 bases at V and 2 bases at J, with 4 bases between. Germline CDR1 is SGHRS and CDR2 is YFSETQ. The CDR3 protein is CASSFTQETQYF. The CDR3 DNA reads as TGCGCCAGCAGCTTTACACAAGAGACCCAGTACTTC.

A few counts support this clone. The chain links TRBV10-2 to TRBJ1-5; TRBD1 might be the D (6 bases). CDR3 length: 13 residues. The V gene lost 8 bases and the J gene lost 6 bases, with 14 bases spanning the gap. In germline, CDR1 is WSHSY, CDR2 SAAADI. This CDR3 is CASSRDTAQPQHF. DNA of the CDR3: TGCGCCAGCTCCCGGGACACAGCTCAGCCCCAGCATTTT.

The J gene is TRBJ1-1, the V gene TRBV29-1; a possible D gene is TRBD1 (6 bases). Germline V lookup: CDR1 SQVTM, CDR2 ANQGSEA. The CDR3 consists of 13 residues. The V and J ends lost 1 base and 5 bases respectively, with 11 bases between them. In DNA, the CDR3 is TGCAGCGTTGAAGTACAGGGTGTGACTGAAGCTTTCTTT. It codes for CSVEVQGVTEAFF.

The sample holds a few counts of this clone. The V and J genes are TRBV11-2 and TRBJ1-1, with unresolved D. The V end lost 3 bases, the J end lost 2 bases, and 7 bases lay between the germline ends. Germline V gene sequence: CDR1 SGHAT, CDR2 FQNNGV. This CDR3 is 13 amino acids long. As DNA, the CDR3 is TGTGCCAGCAGCTTGGCGGTTAACACTGAAGCTTTCTTT. The encoded protein is CASSLAVNTEAFF. The full variable domain, in which reference TRBV11-2 and TRBJ1-1 provide the parts outside the CDR3, is EAGVAQSPRYKIIEKRQSVAFWCNPISGHATLYWYQQILGQGPKLLIQFQNNGVVDDSQLPKDRFSAERLKGVDSTLKIQPAKLEDSAVYLCASSLAVNTEAFFGQGTRLTVV.

This clone was observed a handful of times. The chain combines TRBV7-9 with TRBJ1-4; D is possibly TRBD1 (6 bases). Trimming removed 7 bases from V and 2 bases from J, with 23 bases in between. Germline lookup yields CDR1 SEHNR and CDR2 FQNEAQ (reference sequence). The CDR3 length is 18 residues. CDR3 DNA sequence: TGTGCCAGCACCTACGCCAGGGGCCCTCCCAGGACTAATGAAAAACTGTTTTTT. Translating gives CASTYARGPPRTNEKLFF.

V usage is TRBV5-1 and J usage is TRBJ2-7; 12 bases line up with TRBD2. This CDR3 is 17 amino acids long. The trim removed 0 bases at V and 6 bases at J, leaving 10 bases unmatched. Germline CDR1 is SGHRS and CDR2 is YFSETQ. CDR3 sequence reads: CASSLVETGTSGSEQYF. The CDR3 DNA reads as TGCGCCAGCAGCTTGGTAGAAACCGGGACTAGCGGGTCCGAGCAGTACTTC. The full variable domain, completed using reference TRBV5-1 and TRBJ2-7, is KAGVTQTPRYLIKTRGQQVTLSCSPISGHRSVSWYQQTPGQGLQFLFEYFSETQRNKGNFPGRFSGRQFSNSRSEMNVSTLELGDSALYLCASSLVETGTSGSEQYFGPGTRLTVT.

The chain couples TRBV11-3 to TRBJ2-1; D unresolved. The CDR3 is 12 residues long. Germline CDR1 SGHNT, CDR2 YENEEA. V dropped 2 bases and J dropped 8 bases, with 7 bases sitting between them. This CDR3 reads CASSLWAHEQFF. In DNA, the CDR3 is TGTGCCAGCAGCTTATGGGCTCATGAGCAGTTCTTC.

A few counts support this clone. The chain joins TRBV27 to TRBJ1-1, with unresolved D. Trimming left V 0 bases short and J 1 base short, with 6 bases between. The CDR3 extends over 14 amino acids. Germline V gene data show CDR1 as MNHEY and CDR2 as SMNVEV (reference sequence). The CDR3 DNA sequence: TGTGCCAGCAGTTTATCGCGGGGGAACACTGAAGCTTTCTTT. Amino acid sequence: CASSLSRGNTEAFF.

The chain recombines TRBV9 with TRBJ2-2, with 10 bases matching TRBD1. Per the germline V gene, CDR1 is SGDLS and CDR2 is YYNGEE. This CDR3 is 14 amino acids long. V lost 10 bases to trimming and J lost 6 bases; unmatched junction nucleotides: 9. CDR3: CASTDRGLSGELFF. The CDR3 DNA is TGTGCCTCTACCGACAGGGGGCTGTCCGGGGAGCTGTTTTTT.

In its sample, this clone was seen a few times. The genes are TRBV2 and TRBJ2-5; 14 bases match TRBD2. The V gene end was trimmed by 3 bases and the J gene end by 9 bases; junction bases not matched to a gene: 12. The CDR3 is 17 amino acids. Germline V gives CDR1 SNHLY, CDR2 FYNNEI. The CDR3 nucleotides are TGTGCCAGCAGTGATAGACTAGCGGGAGGGCCGAGAAGGGCCCAGTACTTC. Its translation is CASSDRLAGGPRRAQYF.

The chain links TRBV6-5 to TRBJ1-4; 9 positions agree with TRBD1. Germline V gene data show CDR1 as MNHEY and CDR2 as SVGAGI. The CDR3 is 15 residues long. V was pared by 2 bases and J by 8 bases, with 6 bases of the junction left unmatched. The CDR3 protein is CASSYTGGSGEKLFF. Written as DNA, the CDR3 is TGTGCCAGCAGTTACACAGGGGGCTCGGGCGAAAAACTGTTTTTT.

The chain employs TRBV7-6 and TRBJ1-4; D call uncertain. Trimming cost V 4 bases and J 3 bases, with 15 bases left between them. The CDR3 runs to 16 residues. CDR1 is SGHVS, CDR2 FNYEAQ, per germline. This chain's CDR3 is CASSSVPQAPNEKLFF. The CDR3 nucleotides are TGTGCCAGCAGCTCAGTCCCTCAGGCCCCTAATGAAAAACTGTTTTTT.

The chain recombines TRBV5-4 with TRBJ2-5, with 7 bases matching TRBD1. Germline CDR1 reads SGHNT; CDR2 reads YYREEE (reference sequence). The CDR3 length is 13 residues. Germline trimming cut 4 bases from V and 5 bases from J; bases unmatched to any gene: 5. The CDR3 sequence: CASSPGQKETQYF. CDR3 bases: TGTGCCAGCAGCCCGGGACAGAAGGAGACCCAGTACTTC.

The chain links TRBV6-5 to TRBJ2-7; 9 bases fit TRBD2. The CDR3 runs 13 residues. Trimming took 5 bases from V and 7 from J; bases not matched to a gene: 6. CDR1 is MNHEY, CDR2 SVGAGI, per germline. Here the CDR3 DNA reads TGTGCCAGCAGTGGCGGGAGGGCCTTAGAGCAGTACTTC. It translates to CASSGGRALEQYF.